The 30 T cell receptor beta chains below come from one sample, sequenced in a study of T-cell reconstitution after alpha-beta-depleted transplantation in children. TCRbeta library preparation incorporated unique molecular identifiers. MiXCR, applied by TCRdb to the PCR reads, yields one record per CDR3 protein. The data contain about 250,000 distinct CDR3 sequences, around 25% of them seen just once; the ten biggest clones take up about 5%. The sample consisted of PBMCs, mostly from graft donor cells, taken 360 days after TCRalphabeta/CD19-depleted stem cell transplant. These receptors were obtained from a female patient aged 2-9 years who had a stem cell transplant for congenital amegakaryocytic thrombocytopenia, so the T cells may come from the graft donor.

This sequence joins TRBV7-6 and TRBJ2-6; D unclear. Germline assignment: CDR1 SGHVS and CDR2 FNYEAQ. V gave up 5 bases and J gave up 0 bases, with 14 bases separating them. This CDR3 is built from 17 residues. The CDR3 sequence: CASSQIIGSSGANVLTF. CDR3 nucleotide sequence: TGTGCCAGCAGCCAAATCATAGGGTCCTCTGGGGCCAACGTCCTGACTTTC. Drawing the rest from reference TRBV7-6 and TRBJ2-6, the complete variable domain is GAGVSQSPRYKVTKRGQDVALRCDPISGHVSLYWYRQALGQGPEFLTYFNYEAQQDKSGLPNDRFSAERPEGSISTLTIQRTEQRDSAMYRCASSQIIGSSGANVLTFGAGSRLTVL.

The chain carries TRBV6-1 and TRBJ2-7, with a possible D match to TRBD1 (5 bases). This CDR3 is built from 15 residues. The V gene lost 2 bases and the J gene lost 0 bases, with 11 bases spanning the gap. The germline gives CDR1 MNHNS, CDR2 SASEGT. The CDR3 is CASSELRVPSYEQYF. The DNA of the CDR3 is TGTGCCAGCAGTGAACTCAGGGTACCCTCCTACGAGCAGTACTTC.

Only a few counts were recorded for this clonotype. The chain combines TRBV5-1 with TRBJ1-2; D ambiguous. Trimming pared 3 bases from V and 8 bases from J, leaving 14 bases between. The CDR3 length is 13 residues. In germline, CDR1 is SGHRS, CDR2 YFSETQ. The CDR3 protein is CASSSDGRSGYTF. The CDR3 DNA sequence: TGCGCCAGCAGCTCGGACGGGCGCTCCGGCTACACCTTC.

The CDR3 sequence: CASSYSGGSQETQYF. CDR3 coding DNA: TGTGCCAGCAGTTACAGCGGGGGGTCCCAAGAGACCCAGTACTTC. This sequence joins TRBV6-5 and TRBJ2-5, with 9 bases fitting TRBD2. The CDR3 runs to 15 residues. Per the germline V gene, CDR1 is MNHEY and CDR2 is SVGAGI. The V gene end was trimmed by 2 bases and the J gene end by 1 base; junction bases not matched to a gene: 2.

This chain connects TRBV21-1 to TRBJ1-2. TRBV21-1 is marked as a pseudogene. There are 14 residues in the CDR3. The CDR3 DNA reads TGTGCCAGCAGCAAAGTACCCCACATCTATGGCTACACCTTC. Translated, it gives CASSKVPHIYGYTF.

This clonotype came up a few times. This chain joins TRBV5-6 and TRBJ2-7; D gene unclear. The germline V gene has CDR1 SGHDT and CDR2 YYEEEE. The CDR3 is made up of 11 amino acids. Trimming left V 2 bases short and J 5 bases short, with 5 bases between. Here the CDR3 DNA reads TGTGCCAGCAGCTTTCTCGACGAGCAGTACTTC. Protein product: CASSFLDEQYF.

This clonotype has ten or more counts. V gene TRBV5-1 combines with J gene TRBJ1-5, with TRBD1 as a possible D gene (6 bases). With 0 bases removed from V and 6 bases from J, the gap between germline ends came to 10 bases. CDR3 length: 14 amino acids. Germline-derived CDR1 and CDR2 are SGHRS and YFSETQ. The CDR3 DNA sequence: TGCGCCAGCAGCTTGGAAGGGGGTAGTCAGCCCCAGCATTTT. It codes for CASSLEGGSQPQHF.

V is TRBV12-3 or TRBV12-4 and J is TRBJ1-3; D not certain. Trimming removed 3 bases at V and 6 bases at J, with 12 bases between. The CDR3 extends over 14 amino acids. DNA of the CDR3: TGTGCCAGCAGTTTGGTAACGTTCGAAAACACCATATATTTT. This codes for CASSLVTFENTIYF.

The rearrangement joins TRBV29-1 to TRBJ2-5; D not certain. Germline V CDR1 and CDR2: SQVTM, ANQGSEA. This CDR3 has 14 amino acids. Trimming took off 0 bases at V and 0 bases at J, with 8 bases between the two ends. CDR3 amino acids: CSVEDHWNQETQYF. In DNA form, the CDR3 reads TGCAGCGTTGAAGACCATTGGAACCAAGAGACCCAGTACTTC.

This clonotype was picked up a small number of times. Here the CDR3 DNA reads TGCGCCAGCAGCCGACGACAGGGGGATTATGGCTACACCTTC. Its translation is CASSRRQGDYGYTF. This chain joins TRBV5-1 and TRBJ1-2; TRBD1 aligns across 9 bases. V lost 4 bases to trimming and J lost 5 bases; unmatched junction nucleotides: 6. CDR3 length: 14 residues. The germline V gene encodes CDR1 SGHRS and CDR2 YFSETQ.

This clonotype was detected a few times. The V gene is TRBV4-1, the J gene TRBJ2-5; D is uncertain. The CDR3 extends over 14 amino acids. CDR1 and CDR2 (germline): MGHRA, YSYEKL. V was cut by 4 bases and J by 2 bases, with 11 bases left in between. Here the CDR3 DNA reads TGCGCCAGCAGCCCCCCCTTGCTTCAAGAGACCCAGTACTTC. As protein: CASSPPLLQETQYF.

This clonotype appeared many times. The V call is TRBV7-2, the J call TRBJ2-1, with 7 nucleotides matching TRBD1. CDR1 and CDR2 from the germline V gene are SGHTA and FQGNSA. Losses at the gene ends were 5 bases for V and 5 bases for J; bases not matched to a gene: 9. The CDR3 is 15 residues long. CDR3 coding DNA: TGTGCCAGCAGCCTGGTAGGGGGCGCGGACAATGAGCAGTTCTTC. Protein product: CASSLVGGADNEQFF.

In this sample, this clonotype turned up a few times. This chain uses TRBV12-3 or TRBV12-4 with TRBJ1-3; 12 nucleotides match TRBD1. The CDR3 loop spans 17 amino acids. V gave up 6 bases and J gave up 3 bases; unmatched junction bases: 9. In DNA form, the CDR3 reads TGTGCCAGCAGCCCCGGGACAGGGGGCATCAGTGGAAACACCATATATTTT. It specifies CASSPGTGGISGNTIYF.

The V call is TRBV25-1, the J call TRBJ2-2, with a weak D call TRBD2 (7 bases). The CDR3 is made up of 11 amino acids. Germline assignment: CDR1 MGHDK and CDR2 SYGVNS. V lost 9 bases and J 14 bases, leaving 16 bases between the germline ends. Here the CDR3 reads CASRGGAALFF. The CDR3 DNA follows: TGTGCCAGTAGGGGGGGGGCAGCCCTGTTTTTT.

The chain is built from TRBV6-5 and TRBJ2-4; D call uncertain. The length of the CDR3 is 16 residues. Trimming pared 0 bases from V and 0 bases from J, leaving 9 bases between. Germline V CDR1 and CDR2: MNHEY, SVGAGI. CDR3 sequence: CASSYSANLAKNIQYF. In DNA, the CDR3 is TGTGCCAGCAGTTACTCGGCCAACTTAGCCAAAAACATTCAGTACTTC.

J is TRBJ2-5 and V is TRBV5-1, with 9 bases matching TRBD2. The CDR3 is made up of 17 amino acids. Per the germline V gene, CDR1 is SGHRS and CDR2 is YFSETQ. The ends lost 2 bases at V and 4 bases at J; junction bases unmatched: 12. This CDR3 is CASSFQASGKNLETQYF. CDR3 sequence (DNA): TGCGCCAGCAGCTTCCAGGCTAGCGGGAAAAATTTAGAGACCCAGTACTTC.

This clonotype has more than one count but fewer than ten. J is TRBJ2-3 and V is TRBV13; 8 bases match TRBD1. J was trimmed by 4 bases and V by 9 bases; bases with no gene match: 9. CDR3 length: 14 amino acids. CDR1 PRHDT and CDR2 FYEKMQ come from the germline V gene (reference sequence). In nucleotides, the CDR3 is TGTGCCAGAGGAGGACAGGGTGGCCCAGATACGCAGTATTTT. Encoded protein: CARGGQGGPDTQYF.

This clonotype was seen repeatedly, ten times or more. V is TRBV29-1 and J is TRBJ2-5, with 8 bases identical to TRBD2. The CDR3 contains 14 residues. V shed 5 bases and J 5 bases; nucleotides not matched to a gene: 10. The germline gives CDR1 SQVTM, CDR2 ANQGSEA. For the CDR3, the DNA is TGCAGCGTTCGGGGGGGACATCCGGAGGAGACCCAGTACTTC. It is translated as CSVRGGHPEETQYF. Supplemented by reference TRBV29-1 and TRBJ2-5, the full variable domain reads SAVISQKPSRDICQRGTSLTIQCQVDSQVTMMFWYRQQPGQSLTLIATANQGSEATYESGFVIDKFPISRPNLTFSTLTVSNMSPEDSSIYLCSVRGGHPEETQYFGPGTRLLVL.

The chain recombines TRBV11-2 with TRBJ1-3; 7 bases agree with TRBD1. V gave up 7 bases and J gave up 0 bases; unmatched junction bases: 6. The CDR3 has 15 amino acids. CDR1 SGHAT and CDR2 FQNNGV come from the germline V gene. CDR3 nucleotides: TGTGCCAGCACGCGGACAGGCGACTCTGGAAACACCATATATTTT. Translating it yields CASTRTGDSGNTIYF.

The rearrangement uses TRBV5-6 and TRBJ1-1, with a weak D call TRBD1 (5 bases). There are 15 residues in the CDR3. The V gene's germline CDR1 is SGHDT and CDR2 YYEEEE. V was cut by 0 bases and J by 7 bases, with 16 bases left in between. The CDR3 region has the DNA TGTGCCAGCAGCTTGGTTGGAGGGTGGGGGAATGAAGCTTTCTTT. This codes for CASSLVGGWGNEAFF.

The sample holds many counts of this clonotype. This chain uses TRBV4-3 with TRBJ2-1; D unclear. The CDR3 totals 15 residues. The V end lost 0 bases, the J end lost 3 bases, and 9 bases lay between the germline ends. Germline loops: CDR1 LGHNA, CDR2 YSLEER. CDR3 DNA sequence: TGCGCCAGCAGCCAAGATGGTTTAGTCTACAATGAGCAGTTCTTC. This translates into CASSQDGLVYNEQFF.

This clonotype was picked up a small number of times. The chain is built from TRBV20-1 and TRBJ2-1, with D perhaps matching TRBD2 (6 bases). The germline V gene encodes CDR1 DFQATT and CDR2 SNEGSKA (reference sequence). The CDR3 runs 17 residues. Between the trimmed V and J ends, which lost 2 bases and 1 base, there was a span of 18 bases. The CDR3, as DNA: TGCAGTGCTAGAAGCGGGCACGTCGCGGAATCCTACAATGAGCAGTTCTTC. Its translation: CSARSGHVAESYNEQFF.

Many counts were recorded for this clonotype. The genes are TRBV18 and TRBJ2-5; TRBD2 aligns across 9 bases. The CDR3 is 14 amino acids. Germline CDR1 is KGHSH and CDR2 is LQKENI. Trimming removed 5 bases from V and 2 bases from J; junction bases left unmatched: 3. The CDR3 reads CASSNLAGQETQYF. The CDR3 DNA reads TGTGCCAGCTCAAACCTAGCGGGACAAGAGACCCAGTACTTC.

The chain employs TRBV28 and TRBJ1-1; D gene uncertain. Germline assignment: CDR1 MDHEN and CDR2 SYDVKM. With 4 bases removed from V and 6 bases from J, the gap between germline ends came to 18 bases. The length of the CDR3 is 15 residues. CDR3 sequence reads: CASSSRTFLSAEAFF. For the CDR3, the DNA is TGTGCCAGCAGTTCCAGGACCTTTCTAAGCGCTGAAGCTTTCTTT.

A few counts support this clonotype. This chain links TRBV28 with TRBJ1-2; a weak D match, TRBD1 (5 bases). Germline CDR1 MDHEN, CDR2 SYDVKM. Trimming stripped 5 bases from V and 6 bases from J, with 13 bases between. This CDR3 comprises 13 residues. In DNA form, the CDR3 reads TGTGCCAGCAGTCCAGGACATGTCCATGGCTACACCTTC. This codes for CASSPGHVHGYTF.

V and J are TRBV5-1 and TRBJ2-3; a weak D match, TRBD2 (6 bases). V dropped 4 bases and J dropped 5 bases, with 17 bases sitting between them. CDR3 size: 15 residues. From germline, CDR1 is SGHRS and CDR2 YFSETQ. CDR3 nucleotide sequence: TGCGCCAGCAGCCTTGGTAGGGTCGGGGGAGATACGCAGTATTTT. Its protein is CASSLGRVGGDTQYF.

The CDR3 spells CASSFGSLYEQYF. CDR3 coding DNA: TGTGCCAGCAGTTTTGGTAGCTTGTACGAGCAGTACTTC. This chain joins TRBV27 and TRBJ2-7; D unresolved. CDR1 is MNHEY, CDR2 SMNVEV, per germline (reference sequence). The CDR3 sequence is 13 residues long. The V gene lost 3 bases and the J gene lost 4 bases, with 10 bases spanning the gap.

This clonotype was counted a few times. This chain joins TRBV28 and TRBJ1-3; a possible D gene is TRBD1 (5 bases). Germline assignment: CDR1 MDHEN and CDR2 SYDVKM. There are 19 residues in the CDR3. V gave up 6 bases and J gave up 1 base, with 25 bases separating them. Here the CDR3 reads CASRTIWIRDGRSGNTIYF. DNA of the CDR3: TGTGCCAGCAGGACCATTTGGATTCGGGACGGCCGATCTGGAAACACCATATATTTT.

The V and J genes are TRBV20-1 and TRBJ1-4; D ambiguous. The CDR3 contains 13 residues. The germline V gene encodes CDR1 DFQATT and CDR2 SNEGSKA (reference sequence). The V end was cut by 2 bases, the J end by 6 bases, with 10 bases between. The CDR3 protein is CSARYEMYEKLFF. As DNA, the CDR3 is TGCAGTGCTAGATATGAGATGTATGAAAAACTGTTTTTT.

This clonotype was counted between two and nine times. The J gene is TRBJ2-3, the V gene TRBV7-2; no reliable D call. This CDR3 region has 14 residues. With 2 bases removed from V and 2 bases from J, the gap between germline ends came to 8 bases. Germline V gene sequence: CDR1 SGHTA, CDR2 FQGNSA. This CDR3 reads CASSLRSITDTQYF. The CDR3 DNA follows: TGTGCCAGCAGCTTACGATCCATCACAGATACGCAGTATTTT.